The present entry profiles one TCR beta chain with its context. Its antigen is unknown. A read error may be the cause here, since a much bigger clone is one base away. The data were obtained in a study of tumor-infiltrating lymphocytes in primary liver carcinoma (dated by TCRdb to about 2017). In terms of the full investigation: Hepatocellular carcinoma (four) or combined HCC and intrahepatic cholangiocarcinoma (one) was present in the five patients, who were three men and two women aged 30 to 69 years. Roughly 3.5 to 7.5 million productive TCRbeta reads were obtained per sample, and no significant difference in read depth was found between tissue types. High reproducibility was observed for the technical replicate repertoires, with mean shared-clone rates roughly 0.92 and correlation coefficients above 0.95. The tumors of the five patients were staged as T1-T3 N0M0, with maximum diameters ranging from about 4.2 to 11 cm. A total of 35 or so specimens from 5 patients, comprising about 25 tumor regions, 5 adjacent noncancerous liver tissues and 5 peripheral blood samples, were covered by TCRbeta repertoire sequencing. For each liver tumor, the study sampled five regions along with adjacent normal tissue and blood, and applied TCRbeta repertoire sequencing, expression microarrays and whole-exome sequencing. General study outcomes and caveats: Only the TCR beta chain was sequenced, so true repertoire diversity is likely underestimated because unpaired alpha chains were not captured. A significantly larger repertoire fraction was made up by the top 250 clones in tumors than in blood (p = 0.039). Consistent with antigen-driven expansion, pairs of tumor regions showed higher repertoire overlap (mean approximately 35%) than either tumor-adjacent pairs (around 17%) or tumor-blood pairs (around 14%). The study included only four to six patients, and the authors note findings should be validated in a larger study. Comparison of CD4+ and CD8+ T cell repertoires was precluded by the use of bulk unsorted samples.

TCRbeta-specific cDNA was reverse-transcribed from 500 ng total RNA using a constant-region primer and ProtoScript II reverse transcriptase. TCRbeta libraries were built with three nested multiplex PCR rounds, a slightly modified ARM-PCR procedure. Each of the first two PCR rounds ran for approximately 11 cycles and used multiplex TRBV1-TRBV30 forward primers together with a Cbeta reverse primer. Sample barcodes and Illumina adapters were added in a final 25-cycle PCR with Deep VentR polymerase. Before sequencing, amplicons of 200-500 bp were purified from gel using a QIAquick gel extraction kit. The TCRbeta amplicons were sequenced with 250-bp paired-end reads on an Illumina HiSeq 2500. Per the authors' processing: To recover full CDR3 sequences, reads were quality-trimmed using Trimmomatic v0.33 and paired reads were then merged using FLASH v1.2.11. MiGEC v1.2.1b assigned V, D and J germline segments to the rearranged TCRbeta sequences. Clonotype statistics and Shannon-Wiener diversity indices were calculated with VDJtools v1.0.0. To cut down on sampling bias, every analysis after diversity analysis relied on just the 250 most abundant clonotypes from each sample. The public sequencing data were trimmed at Q25 with fastp and processed into clonotypes with MiXCR by TCRdb, which kept only in-frame beta chains. One record per CDR3 amino acid sequence lists the most common genes and DNA. V and J calls and clone size were set by TCRdb, not the authors. This sample is represented by 90,000 to 150,000 distinct CDR3 sequences; about two thirds of them were singletons. About 8% of the sample comes from the top ten.

Total RNA and DNA were co-extracted without cell sorting from approximately 20-30 mg of bulk tissue using the AllPrep DNA/RNA mini kit. Between November 2015 and March 2016, a few patients in China with histopathologically diagnosed primary liver carcinoma had their tumors surgically resected. Patients had chronic HBV infection and were treatment-naive at sampling. Fresh tumor and adjacent tissue pieces were bisected; one half was stored in RNAlater at -80°C, the other sent for histology. V is clipped by 3 bases and J by 4 bases, and the sequence between their germline boundaries is 5 bases long. CDR1 and CDR2 (GTSNPN, SVGIG) derive from the germline V gene (reference sequence). The CDR3, from cysteine to phenylalanine, totals 11 residues. Only CDR3 DNA is held: 33 bases, read in frame from base 1.

The rearrangement combines TRBV30 with TRBJ2-3, with the D gene uncertain. Sequenced: tumor-adjacent normal liver tissue. The clonotype originates from a woman aged 55-69 years with primary liver carcinoma and hepatitis B virus infection. The CDR3 region reads CAWREPDTQYF. The DNA reads TGTGCCTGGAGGGAGCCAGATACGCAGTATTTT.